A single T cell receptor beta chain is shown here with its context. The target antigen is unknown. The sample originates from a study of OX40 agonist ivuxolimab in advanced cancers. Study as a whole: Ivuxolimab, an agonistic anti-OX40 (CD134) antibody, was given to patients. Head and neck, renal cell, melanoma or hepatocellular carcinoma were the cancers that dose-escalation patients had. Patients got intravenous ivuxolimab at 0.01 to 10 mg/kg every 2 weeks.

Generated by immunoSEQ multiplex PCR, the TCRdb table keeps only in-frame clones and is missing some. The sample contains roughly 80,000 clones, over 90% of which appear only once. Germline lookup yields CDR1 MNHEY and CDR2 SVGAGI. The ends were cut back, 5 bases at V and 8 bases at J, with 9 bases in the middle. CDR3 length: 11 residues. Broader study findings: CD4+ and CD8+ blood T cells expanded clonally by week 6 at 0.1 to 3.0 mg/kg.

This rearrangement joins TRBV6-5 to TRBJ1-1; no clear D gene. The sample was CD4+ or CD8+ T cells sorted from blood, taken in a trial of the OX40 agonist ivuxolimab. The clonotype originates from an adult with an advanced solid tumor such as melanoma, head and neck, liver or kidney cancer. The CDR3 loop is CASSHGPEAFF. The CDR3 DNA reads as TGTGCCAGCAGTCACGGGCCAGAAGCTTTCTTT.